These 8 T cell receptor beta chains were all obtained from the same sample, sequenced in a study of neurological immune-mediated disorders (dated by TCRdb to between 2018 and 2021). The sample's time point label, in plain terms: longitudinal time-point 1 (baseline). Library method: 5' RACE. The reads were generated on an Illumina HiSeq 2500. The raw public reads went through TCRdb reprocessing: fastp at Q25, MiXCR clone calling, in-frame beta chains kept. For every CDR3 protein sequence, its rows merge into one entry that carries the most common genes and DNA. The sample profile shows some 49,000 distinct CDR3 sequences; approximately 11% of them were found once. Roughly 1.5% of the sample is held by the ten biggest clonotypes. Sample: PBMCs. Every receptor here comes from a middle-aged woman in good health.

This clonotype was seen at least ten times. The CDR3, as DNA: TGCAGCGGCAAACAGGGACAAGAGACCCAGTACTTC. Encoded protein: CSGKQGQETQYF. The chain uses TRBV29-1 and TRBJ2-5, with D maybe TRBD1 (6 bases). The V and J ends lost 7 bases and 2 bases respectively, with 11 bases between them. Germline CDR1 SQVTM, CDR2 ANQGSEA. This CDR3 spans 12 amino acids.

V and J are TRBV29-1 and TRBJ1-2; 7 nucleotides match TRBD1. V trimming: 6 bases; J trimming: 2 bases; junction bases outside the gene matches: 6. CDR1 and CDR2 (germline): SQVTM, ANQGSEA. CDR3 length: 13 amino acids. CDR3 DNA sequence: TGCAGCGTCAACAGGGGCCTAAACTATGGCTACACCTTC. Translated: CSVNRGLNYGYTF.

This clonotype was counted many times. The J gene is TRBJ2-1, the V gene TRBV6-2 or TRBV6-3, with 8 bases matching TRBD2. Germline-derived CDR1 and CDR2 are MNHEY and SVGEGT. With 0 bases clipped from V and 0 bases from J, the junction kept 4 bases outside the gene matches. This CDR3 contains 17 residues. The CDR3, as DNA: TGTGCCAGCAGTTACTCTTCTAGCGGGCGCTCCTACAATGAGCAGTTCTTC. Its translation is CASSYSSSGRSYNEQFF.

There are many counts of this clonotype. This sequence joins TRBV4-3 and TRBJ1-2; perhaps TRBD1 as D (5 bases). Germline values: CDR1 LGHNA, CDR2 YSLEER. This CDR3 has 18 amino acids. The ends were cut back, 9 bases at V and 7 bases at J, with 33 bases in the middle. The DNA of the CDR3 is TGCGCCAGTACCCAATGGGTACCGCAGGAGCAGGGCGAGGGTGGCTACACCTTC. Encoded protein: CASTQWVPQEQGEGGYTF.

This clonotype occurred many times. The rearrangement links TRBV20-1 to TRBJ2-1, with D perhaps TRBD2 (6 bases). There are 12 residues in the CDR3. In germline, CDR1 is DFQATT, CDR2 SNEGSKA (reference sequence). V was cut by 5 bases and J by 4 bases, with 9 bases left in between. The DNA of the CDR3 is TGCAGTGCTGCCGGGACTTACAATGAGCAGTTCTTC. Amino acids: CSAAGTYNEQFF.

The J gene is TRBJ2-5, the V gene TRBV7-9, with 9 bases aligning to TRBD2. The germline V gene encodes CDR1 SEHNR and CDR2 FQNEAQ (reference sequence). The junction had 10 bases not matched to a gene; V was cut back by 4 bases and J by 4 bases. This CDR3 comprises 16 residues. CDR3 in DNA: TGTGCCAGCAGCTCCCCGGGACTAGCTTCATCAGAGACCCAGTACTTC. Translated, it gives CASSSPGLASSETQYF.

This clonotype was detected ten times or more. CDR3 coding DNA: TGCGCCAGCAGCCGCCAGGTGACTACTAGCACAGATACGCAGTATTTT. Protein product: CASSRQVTTSTDTQYF. The rearrangement uses TRBV5-1 and TRBJ2-3; tentatively, D is TRBD2 (5 bases). V lost 4 bases and J 0 bases, leaving 15 bases between the germline ends. Germline V gives CDR1 SGHRS, CDR2 YFSETQ. This CDR3 comprises 16 residues.

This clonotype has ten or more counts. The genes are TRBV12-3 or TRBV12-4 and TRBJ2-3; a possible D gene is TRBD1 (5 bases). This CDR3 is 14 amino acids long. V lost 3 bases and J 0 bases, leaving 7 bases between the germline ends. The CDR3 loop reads CASSLQGSTDTQYF. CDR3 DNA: TGTGCCAGCAGTTTGCAGGGTAGCACAGATACGCAGTATTTT.